This paragraph reports one TCR beta chain. Its antigen is as yet unknown. In germline, CDR1 is MNHEY, CDR2 SMNVEV (reference sequence). The CDR3 spans 20 residues. J lost 3 bases, V lost 0 bases, and 13 bases had no gene match. The data derive from a study of cytomegalovirus exposure and HLA in healthy donors. About the study: Researchers previously reported finding roughly 120 million unique TCR beta sequences from 170 million or so T cells.

Study findings and constraints: The study assumed roughly uniform donor sequencing depth for presence/absence analyses.

PCR primers comprised 60 Vbeta and 13 Jbeta primers. Clones were read by immunoSEQ multiplex PCR, and TCRdb kept only the in-frame ones, dropping some. The table lists about 140,000 clones, around 82% of them singletons. The receptor was derived from a female donor in good health and CMV-seronegative. The chain recombines TRBV27 with TRBJ1-6, with 8 positions matching TRBD1. Sample: PBMCs. The CDR3 coding sequence is TGTGCCAGCAGTTTATCGACCGGCAGGGGGCTTGCTAACTATAATTCACCCCTCCACTTT. Its translation is CASSLSTGRGLANYNSPLHF.